These 22 T cell receptor beta chains were sequenced from one sample in a study of T cells after yellow fever vaccination (dated by TCRdb to 2018 to 2020). What the treatment or condition label conveys for this sample: live attenuated yellow fever vaccine strain. Libraries came from 5' RACE. Sequencing took place on an Illumina NovaSeq 6000. TCRdb handled the public reads itself, with Q25 trimming in fastp and clone calling in MiXCR, and kept productive beta chains. One record per CDR3 amino acid sequence lists the most common genes and DNA. The sample has around 300,000 distinct CDR3 sequences on record, over 4% of them singletons. The top ten constitute around 25% of the sample. This specimen was PBMCs, taken 5 days after the yellow fever booster vaccination. The origin of the receptors is a man aged 18 to 29 who received the YFV17D yellow fever vaccine.

The V and J genes are TRBV15 and TRBJ1-5; TRBD1 is a possible D gene (5 bases). V was pared by 7 bases and J by 1 base, with 20 bases between. Germline CDR1 LNHNV, CDR2 YYDKDF (reference sequence). The CDR3 extends over 17 amino acids. CDR3 DNA: TGTGCCACCACTTCAGCCGAGGGGATACTAAGCAATCAGCCCCAGCATTTT. Protein product: CATTSAEGILSNQPQHF.

This clonotype was recorded a few times. The J gene is TRBJ2-4, the V gene TRBV6-5; 8 positions agree with TRBD2. Germline V lookup: CDR1 MNHEY, CDR2 SVGAGI. The CDR3 extends over 13 amino acids. Losses at the gene ends were 7 bases for V and 5 bases for J; bases not matched to a gene: 4. The CDR3 here is CASTPGGENIQYF. In DNA, the CDR3 is TGTGCCAGCACCCCGGGGGGGGAAAACATTCAGTACTTC.

In this sample, this clonotype turned up a few times. This chain links TRBV7-9 with TRBJ1-5, with D perhaps TRBD1 (5 bases). CDR1 and CDR2 (germline): SEHNR, FQNEAQ (reference sequence). The CDR3 runs to 14 residues. V was pared by 4 bases and J by 4 bases, with 11 bases between. The CDR3 sequence: CASSSYEGNQPQHF. The CDR3 DNA follows: TGTGCCAGCAGCTCCTACGAGGGGAATCAGCCCCAGCATTTT.

This clonotype came up many times. The chain couples TRBV6-6 to TRBJ2-5, with 8 bases aligning to TRBD2. V gave up 6 bases and J gave up 5 bases; unmatched junction bases: 11. Germline V CDR1 and CDR2: MNHNY, SVGAGI (reference sequence). This CDR3 spans 15 amino acids. The CDR3 nucleotides are TGTGCCAGCAGGCCAAAGGGACTAGGGGCGGAGACCCAGTACTTC. Translation: CASRPKGLGAETQYF.

The chain couples TRBV10-3 to TRBJ2-7, with D tentatively TRBD1 (6 bases). Trimming took 3 bases from V and 2 from J, leaving 14 bases between them. CDR3 length: 15 amino acids. Germline CDR1 and CDR2: ENHRY and SYGVKD. CDR3 sequence (DNA): TGTGCCATCAGTGATCTGGGCCAGGGGACCTACGAGCAGTACGTC. Translated: CAISDLGQGTYEQYV.

The chain couples TRBV6-2 or TRBV6-3 to TRBJ2-2; D is uncertain. Germline assignment: CDR1 MNHEY and CDR2 SVGEGT. V was cut by 5 bases and J by 7 bases, with 8 bases left in between. This CDR3 has 12 amino acids. The CDR3 sequence: CASSQVIGELFF. For the CDR3, the DNA is TGTGCCAGCAGTCAGGTGATCGGGGAGCTGTTTTTT.

This clonotype was detected only a few times. This chain connects TRBV6-2 or TRBV6-3 to TRBJ2-2; 10 bases map to TRBD1. This CDR3 spans 16 amino acids. Germline V CDR1 and CDR2: MNHEY, SVGEGT. V trimming: 1 base; J trimming: 6 bases; junction bases outside the gene matches: 5. CDR3 residues: CASSYWRTGGSGELFF. CDR3 sequence (DNA): TGTGCCAGCAGTTACTGGAGGACAGGGGGATCCGGGGAGCTGTTTTTT.

The chain combines TRBV4-1 with TRBJ1-5; D is unclear. The V gene lost 6 bases and the J gene lost 4 bases, with 16 bases spanning the gap. This CDR3 comprises 15 residues. The germline CDR1 and CDR2 sequences are MGHRA and YSYEKL. CDR3 nucleotides: TGCGCCAGCAGTATACACGGCCTCCAGAATCAGCCCCAGCATTTT. It codes for CASSIHGLQNQPQHF.

V usage is TRBV28 and J usage is TRBJ2-7; D gene ambiguous. The germline gives CDR1 MDHEN, CDR2 SYDVKM. V was cut by 2 bases and J by 0 bases, with 8 bases left in between. The CDR3 is 14 amino acids. DNA for the CDR3: TGTGCCAGCAGTTTAACAGATTCCTCCTACGAGCAGTACGTC. It translates to CASSLTDSSYEQYV.

This rearrangement joins TRBV11-3 to TRBJ2-2; a weak D match, TRBD2 (5 bases). V was trimmed by 5 bases and J by 6 bases, leaving 7 bases between them. This CDR3 has 12 residues. Germline V gene data show CDR1 as SGHNT and CDR2 as YENEEA. The chain's CDR3 is CASSRESGELFF. The CDR3 nucleotides read TGTGCCAGCAGCAGGGAGTCCGGGGAGCTGTTTTTT.

The V gene is TRBV6-2 or TRBV6-3, the J gene TRBJ2-3; D is undetermined. CDR3 size: 14 residues. V was trimmed by 5 bases and J by 2 bases, leaving 11 bases between them. Germline assignment: CDR1 MNHEY and CDR2 SVGEGT. CDR3 residues: CASSPDGATDTQYF. DNA of the CDR3: TGTGCCAGCAGTCCGGACGGAGCCACAGATACGCAGTATTTT.

This clonotype was seen repeatedly, ten times or more. The genes are TRBV20-1 and TRBJ2-3, with D tentatively TRBD1 (5 bases). Germline CDR1 reads DFQATT; CDR2 reads SNEGSKA (reference sequence). The CDR3 is made up of 15 amino acids. V lost 5 bases and J lost 7, with 22 bases in between. CDR3 amino acids: CSARRRDRTIHTQYF. Written as DNA, the CDR3 is TGCAGTGCTCGACGACGAGACAGAACTATACATACGCAGTATTTT.

This clonotype was counted many times. The chain uses TRBV20-1 and TRBJ2-2; TRBD1 aligns across 8 bases. With V trimmed by 0 bases and J by 5 bases, 5 bases remained unmatched. This CDR3 spans 15 amino acids. Germline CDR1 reads DFQATT; CDR2 reads SNEGSKA (reference sequence). The chain's CDR3 is CSARDQGAGTGELFF. The CDR3 region has the DNA TGCAGTGCTAGAGATCAGGGGGCGGGTACCGGGGAGCTGTTTTTT.

This clonotype was recorded a few times. The chain has TRBV6-1 and TRBJ1-5, with D uncertain. V gave up 1 base and J gave up 2 bases, with 9 bases separating them. The length of the CDR3 is 15 residues. The germline V gene has CDR1 MNHNS and CDR2 SASEGT. The CDR3 is CASSEVGVGNQPQHF. The CDR3, as DNA: TGTGCCAGCAGTGAAGTTGGGGTCGGCAATCAGCCCCAGCATTTT.

This clonotype was observed a few times. This chain connects TRBV6-6 to TRBJ2-2; D not certain. CDR1 and CDR2 (germline): MNHNY, SVGAGI (reference sequence). This CDR3 is 15 amino acids long. With 10 bases removed from V and 1 base from J, the gap between germline ends came to 16 bases. CDR3 protein: CATLFGQENTGELFF. The DNA for the CDR3 is TGTGCCACCCTATTTGGGCAGGAGAACACCGGGGAGCTGTTTTTT.

This clonotype occurred many times. This chain links TRBV9 with TRBJ2-1; D ambiguous. From germline, CDR1 is SGDLS and CDR2 YYNGEE. The CDR3 is 17 residues long. The V and J ends lost 3 bases and 3 bases respectively, with 19 bases between them. The CDR3 nucleotides read TGTGCCAGCAGCGCCCACCGAGCAGGTCACGACTACAATGAGCAGTTCTTC. This sequence encodes CASSAHRAGHDYNEQFF.

This rearrangement joins TRBV28 to TRBJ1-1; D unclear. Trimming removed 6 bases at V and 3 bases at J, with 11 bases between. The germline gives CDR1 MDHEN, CDR2 SYDVKM. This CDR3 region has 13 residues. The CDR3: CASRVGWDTEAFF. CDR3 DNA sequence: TGTGCCAGCAGGGTTGGGTGGGACACTGAAGCTTTCTTT.

This chain connects TRBV10-3 to TRBJ1-4; D call uncertain. This CDR3 has 15 residues. Germline V gives CDR1 ENHRY, CDR2 SYGVKD. V was pared by 3 bases and J by 0 bases, with 8 bases between. Written as DNA, the CDR3 is TGTGCCATCAGTGAACGGATCGCAACTAATGAAAAACTGTTTTTT. The encoded protein is CAISERIATNEKLFF.

This clonotype was recorded at least ten times. The gene calls are TRBV7-9 and TRBJ2-1; 12 bases map to TRBD2. Germline trimming cut 5 bases from V and 3 bases from J; bases unmatched to any gene: 5. The CDR3 consists of 16 residues. Germline V gene data show CDR1 as SEHNR and CDR2 as FQNEAQ (reference sequence). In DNA form, the CDR3 reads TGTGCCAGCAGCCCGGGACTAGCGGGCTTCTACAATGAGCAGTTCTTC. Amino acid sequence: CASSPGLAGFYNEQFF.

This clonotype was counted a few times. The chain has TRBV11-2 and TRBJ2-1, with a weak D call TRBD2 (6 bases). CDR1 and CDR2 (germline): SGHAT, FQNNGV. The ends were cut back, 6 bases at V and 0 bases at J, with 21 bases in the middle. This CDR3 is 18 amino acids long. The CDR3 loop is CASRPGTPVKFSYNEQFF. In DNA, the CDR3 is TGTGCCAGCAGGCCCGGGACTCCCGTGAAATTCTCCTACAATGAGCAGTTCTTC.

In this sample, this clonotype turned up a few times. This chain links TRBV3-1 with TRBJ2-3, with D possibly being TRBD1 or TRBD2 (5 bases each). The CDR3 consists of 15 residues. V was trimmed by 0 bases and J by 6 bases, leaving 13 bases between them. Germline V gives CDR1 LGHDT, CDR2 YNNKEL (reference sequence). CDR3: CASSQDPPWGDTQYF. DNA for the CDR3: TGTGCCAGCAGCCAAGACCCACCCTGGGGGGATACGCAGTATTTT.

In this sample, this clonotype turned up a few times. The rearrangement links TRBV5-1 to TRBJ1-4; D may be TRBD1 (5 bases). The CDR3 is 14 amino acids. V gave up 4 bases and J gave up 1 base, with 8 bases separating them. The germline V gene has CDR1 SGHRS and CDR2 YFSETQ. The CDR3 nucleotides are TGCGCCAGCAGCCCCGACAGAACTAATGAAAAACTGTTTTTT. Translating gives CASSPDRTNEKLFF.